This TCR beta chain derives from a study of blood T cell repertoires in COVID-19 (TCRdb year 2020). Some background on the complete study: Collaborator samples came from the United States, Italy and Spain and covered acute and convalescent phases of COVID-19. The repertoires were released in a freely available public database meant as a resource for research on the immune response to SARS-CoV-2. A de-identified subject ID, COVID-19 status, age in years and sex were almost always included in the sample metadata. Deeply sampled blood TCRbeta repertoires from subjects exposed to, actively infected with, or recovered from COVID-19 were included in the dataset. Where available, HLA class I and class II types were taken from metadata supplied by the sample provider and were not determined by assay-based typing. The prospective study material was composed of cDNA or gDNA derived from T cells, B-cell-depleted T cells, or PBMCs. The samples were drawn from the first 160 participants of the ongoing ImmuneRACE study and from 1,254 subjects provided by 6 global collaborators. The research as a whole found: Clinical and demographic metadata were provided uncurated, with the amount varying by source and participant.

TCRbeta CDR3 regions were amplified from genomic DNA by means of the immunoSEQ Assay, a bias-controlled multiplex PCR. The original pipeline was this. Nucleated cell counts per sample were estimated from amplification of reference gene primers within the assay. Sequence reads were collapsed and filtered to measure the absolute abundance of every unique TCRbeta CDR3 rearrangement. Productive Simpson clonality was computed per sample as the square root of Simpson's diversity index over productive rearrangements. TCRdb carries this immuneACCESS record with in-frame sequences only. Its versions omit some clonotypes, under half of them owing to an unresolved V gene in the studies checked, with the rest unexplained. The V and J calls and the clone size are those of that table, but D and trimming were determined from the DNA. This sample lists roughly 290,000 clones; 80% to 85% were detected once. The top ten constitute 15% to 18% of the sample.

A distance of 12 bases separates the germline ends of V and J, which lose 3 bases and 8 bases respectively. From cysteine to phenylalanine, the CDR3 is 13 amino acids long. The only DNA kept is the CDR3, 39 bases in frame from the first base. From the germline V gene (reference sequence), CDR1 is SGHNT and CDR2 is YYREEE. Notes on this clone: Its antigen specificity is not known. No base qualities exist here, and no much larger clone lies one base off it.

One collaborating source in Seattle enrolled patients during active infection and followed them longitudinally through the course of disease. Whole blood was collected in K2EDTA tubes by collaborating institutions according to the institutions' own protocols. For TCRbeta analysis, collaborators shipped samples as frozen whole blood, isolated PBMCs, or DNA extracted from either of those sample types. The sequencing input was peripheral blood. The chain is made from TRBV5-4 and TRBJ2-1; a weak D assignment points to TRBD2 (6 bases agree). The receptor's source is a person aged 70 to 80 with COVID-19, enrolled during active disease. The CDR3 has the sequence CASSSRERDEQFF. In nucleotides, the sequence is TGTGCCAGCAGCTCCCGCGAGCGGGATGAGCAGTTCTTC.